Sequencing of this T cell receptor (beta chain) was carried out in a study of T cells in Graves' hyperthyroidism and ophthalmopathy. The diagnostic basis comprised clinical symptoms, serum thyroxine and TRAb, thyroid ultrasound and orbital computed tomography. The CDR3 runs to 13 residues. The germline V gene has CDR1 SNHLY and CDR2 FYNNEI. The V gene lost 8 bases and the J gene lost 6 bases, with 11 bases spanning the gap. A remark on this clonotype: The antigen is undetermined.

Study observations and caveats: The majority of expanded thyroid clonotypes above 0.001 also appeared in blood. Researchers report that a 13 V-J model separated ophthalmopathy from stable hyperthyroidism.

Amplification yielded TCR beta CDR3 regions, with RNA transcripts as the source. A first-round RT-PCR of the TCR CDR3 used the HTBI primer set. Each CDR3 protein gets one entry after TCRdb re-called the multiplex PCR reads with MiXCR. This table has 540,000 or so distinct CDR3 sequences, 46% appearing once. The receptor comes from an adult woman with Graves' disease, either hyperthyroidism or ophthalmopathy (not recorded which). The chain combines TRBV2 with TRBJ1-6; perhaps TRBD1 as D (5 bases). The sequenced sample was peripheral blood or thyroid tissue (not recorded which). Here the CDR3 DNA reads TGTGCCAGCCGGGGGGAGGGTAATTCACCCCTCCACTTT. Translation gives CASRGEGNSPLHF.